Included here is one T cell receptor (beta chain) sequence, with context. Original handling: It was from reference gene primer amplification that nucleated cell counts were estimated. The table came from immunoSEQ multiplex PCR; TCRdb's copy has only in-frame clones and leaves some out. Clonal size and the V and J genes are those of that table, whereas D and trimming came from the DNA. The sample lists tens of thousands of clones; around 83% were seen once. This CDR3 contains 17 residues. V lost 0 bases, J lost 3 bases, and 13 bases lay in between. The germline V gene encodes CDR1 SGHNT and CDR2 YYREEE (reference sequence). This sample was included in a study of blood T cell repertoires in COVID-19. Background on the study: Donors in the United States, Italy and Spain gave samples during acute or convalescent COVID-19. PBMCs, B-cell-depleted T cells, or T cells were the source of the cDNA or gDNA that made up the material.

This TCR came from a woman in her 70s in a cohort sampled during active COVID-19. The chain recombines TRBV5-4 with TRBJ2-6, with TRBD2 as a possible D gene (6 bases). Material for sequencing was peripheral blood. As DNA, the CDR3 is TGTGCCAGCAGCTTGGCCGGGAGCCGTCTTGGGGCCAACGTCCTGACTTTC. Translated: CASSLAGSRLGANVLTF.